Below are 8 T cell receptor beta chains sequenced from a single sample in a study of identical twins. Using its own MiXCR run on the 5' RACE reads, TCRdb lists one record per CDR3 protein. The sample records roughly 1,500,000 distinct CDR3 sequences, under 35% being singletons. Sequencing was carried out using cord blood. These receptors were taken from a newborn girl in good health.

This sequence joins TRBV4-2 and TRBJ2-4, with 8 nucleotides matching TRBD1. The germline CDR1 and CDR2 sequences are LGHNA and YNFKEQ. V shed 0 bases and J 0 bases; nucleotides not matched to a gene: 7. The CDR3 extends over 18 amino acids. CDR3 loop: CASSQDPPGGLAKNIQYF. The CDR3, as DNA: TGTGCCAGCAGCCAAGATCCCCCAGGGGGCCTAGCCAAAAACATTCAGTACTTC.

The chain recombines TRBV20-1 with TRBJ2-3, with TRBD2 as a possible D gene (6 bases). The V end was cut by 0 bases, the J end by 0 bases, with 7 bases between. The CDR3 runs 14 residues. The germline gives CDR1 DFQATT, CDR2 SNEGSKA (reference sequence). Here the CDR3 DNA reads TGCAGTGCTAGAGAAGGGACTAGCACAGATACGCAGTATTTT. Translating gives CSAREGTSTDTQYF.

V and J are TRBV29-1 and TRBJ2-1; D possibly corresponds to TRBD1 (5 bases). V lost 6 bases, J lost 10 bases, and 13 bases lay in between. Germline-derived CDR1 and CDR2 are SQVTM and ANQGSEA. CDR3 length equals 11 residues. CDR3 residues: CSVALWGEQFF. The CDR3 DNA sequence: TGCAGCGTGGCCTTATGGGGCGAGCAGTTCTTC.

The gene calls are TRBV27 and TRBJ2-1; 11 bases align to TRBD2. From germline, CDR1 is MNHEY and CDR2 SMNVEV (reference sequence). V lost 6 bases and J lost 8; bases outside the gene matches: 12. The CDR3 contains 16 residues. CDR3 sequence: CASSPPGLAEGYEQFF. CDR3 sequence (DNA): TGTGCCAGCAGCCCCCCGGGACTAGCGGAGGGCTATGAGCAGTTCTTC.

This clonotype was counted many times. The rearrangement uses TRBV5-1 and TRBJ2-1, with D possibly being TRBD1 (5 bases). The CDR3 is 14 amino acids. Germline V gives CDR1 SGHRS, CDR2 YFSETQ. V was cut by 1 base and J by 7 bases, with 12 bases left in between. The CDR3 DNA sequence: TGCGCCAGCAGCTTGAGTTCTAGGGGAAATGAGCAGTTCTTC. Translated: CASSLSSRGNEQFF.

This chain links TRBV4-1 with TRBJ2-1, with D maybe TRBD2 (5 bases). The CDR3 runs to 18 residues. Germline values: CDR1 MGHRA, CDR2 YSYEKL. Trimming left V 1 base short and J 10 bases short, with 26 bases between. CDR3 nucleotides: TGCGCCAGCAGCCAAGGAAACCTAGGAGGATGGGCCACAATAGAGCAGTTCTTC. It encodes CASSQGNLGGWATIEQFF.

The chain uses TRBV4-2 and TRBJ2-1; 12 bases map to TRBD2. The germline gives CDR1 LGHNA, CDR2 YNFKEQ. After removal of 1 base from V and 4 bases from J, the junction contained 8 bases not matched to a gene. This CDR3 has 18 residues. CDR3 in amino acids: CASSQGLAGERRYNEQFF. CDR3 sequence (DNA): TGTGCCAGCAGCCAAGGACTAGCGGGAGAGAGGAGGTACAATGAGCAGTTCTTC.

This clonotype was counted between two and nine times. CDR3 coding DNA: TGTGCCATCAGACAGACTAGCGGGGATTACGAGCAGTACTTC. Translation: CAIRQTSGDYEQYF. The chain joins TRBV10-3 to TRBJ2-7, with 11 bases aligning to TRBD2. This CDR3 is 14 amino acids long. The germline V gene encodes CDR1 ENHRY and CDR2 SYGVKD. After removal of 6 bases from V and 4 bases from J, the junction contained 5 bases not matched to a gene.